This T cell receptor beta chain originates from a study of blood T cell repertoires in COVID-19. The V and J ends lost 5 bases and 8 bases respectively, with 18 bases between them. CDR1 SGHVS and CDR2 FQNEAQ come from the germline V gene. The CDR3 runs 15 residues. Method: immunoSEQ multiplex PCR; TCRdb's copy keeps in-frame clones and lacks some. The table includes about 180,000 clones, 85% to 90% detected once. The rearrangement links TRBV7-8 to TRBJ1-4; D not resolved. This TCR derives from an older person with COVID-19, enrolled during active disease. The material sequenced was peripheral blood. The CDR3 coding sequence is TGTGCCAGCAGCCTCTCAGAGGTAGCTCGAGAAAAACTGTTTTTT. Amino acids: CASSLSEVAREKLFF.